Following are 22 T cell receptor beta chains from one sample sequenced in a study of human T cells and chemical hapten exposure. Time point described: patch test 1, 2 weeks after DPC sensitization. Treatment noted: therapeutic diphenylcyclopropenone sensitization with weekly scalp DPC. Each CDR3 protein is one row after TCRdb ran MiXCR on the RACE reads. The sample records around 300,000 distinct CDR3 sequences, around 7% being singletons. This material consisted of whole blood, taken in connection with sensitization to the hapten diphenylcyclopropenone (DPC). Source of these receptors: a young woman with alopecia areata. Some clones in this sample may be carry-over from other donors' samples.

The CDR3, as DNA: TGTGCCAGCAGTTATAAGCGGATCTATGGCTACACCTTC. It yields the protein CASSYKRIYGYTF. This chain joins TRBV6-2 or TRBV6-3 and TRBJ1-2; D gene unclear. V lost 3 bases and J 4 bases, leaving 9 bases between the germline ends. The CDR3 is 13 amino acids. CDR1 and CDR2 from the germline V gene are MNHEY and SVGEGT.

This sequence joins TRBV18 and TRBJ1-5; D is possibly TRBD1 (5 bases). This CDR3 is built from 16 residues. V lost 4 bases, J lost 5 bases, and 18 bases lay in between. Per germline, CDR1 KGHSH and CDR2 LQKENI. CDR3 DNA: TGTGCCAGCTCACTACTCCTCGCCAGGGCGCATCAGCCCCAGCATTTT. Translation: CASSLLLARAHQPQHF.

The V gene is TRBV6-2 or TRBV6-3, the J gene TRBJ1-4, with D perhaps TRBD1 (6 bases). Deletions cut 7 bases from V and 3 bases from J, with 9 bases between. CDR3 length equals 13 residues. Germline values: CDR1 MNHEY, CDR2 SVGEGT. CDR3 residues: CASTDSPNEKLFF. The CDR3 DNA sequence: TGTGCCAGCACGGACAGCCCTAATGAAAAACTGTTTTTT.

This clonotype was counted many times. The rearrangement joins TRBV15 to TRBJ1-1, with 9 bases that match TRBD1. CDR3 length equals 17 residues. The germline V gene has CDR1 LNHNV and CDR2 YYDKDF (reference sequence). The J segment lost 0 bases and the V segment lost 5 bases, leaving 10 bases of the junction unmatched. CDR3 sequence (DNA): TGTGCCACCAGCTTCGGCCGGGACAGGGTGATGAACACTGAAGCTTTCTTT. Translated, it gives CATSFGRDRVMNTEAFF.

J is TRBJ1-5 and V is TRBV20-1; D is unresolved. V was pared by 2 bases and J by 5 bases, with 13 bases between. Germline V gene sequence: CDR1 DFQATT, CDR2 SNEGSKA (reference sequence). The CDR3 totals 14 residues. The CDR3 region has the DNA TGCAGTGCTAGATGGCCTGATGAGGATCAGCCCCAGCATTTT. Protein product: CSARWPDEDQPQHF.

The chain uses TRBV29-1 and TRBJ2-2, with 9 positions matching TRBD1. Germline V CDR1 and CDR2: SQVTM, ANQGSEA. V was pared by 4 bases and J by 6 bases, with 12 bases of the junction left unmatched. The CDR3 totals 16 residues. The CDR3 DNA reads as TGCAGCGTTGCCAGTTGGGACAGGGTAACGTCCGGGGAGCTGTTTTTT. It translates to CSVASWDRVTSGELFF.

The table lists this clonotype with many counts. CDR3 region: CAISESTGGPYEQYF. CDR3 DNA: TGTGCCATCAGTGAGTCGACGGGGGGCCCCTACGAGCAGTACTTC. The chain joins TRBV10-3 to TRBJ2-7; D is perhaps TRBD2 (7 bases). Looked up from germline, CDR1 is ENHRY and CDR2 is SYGVKD. V lost 0 bases and J lost 2, with 11 bases in between. The CDR3 totals 15 residues.

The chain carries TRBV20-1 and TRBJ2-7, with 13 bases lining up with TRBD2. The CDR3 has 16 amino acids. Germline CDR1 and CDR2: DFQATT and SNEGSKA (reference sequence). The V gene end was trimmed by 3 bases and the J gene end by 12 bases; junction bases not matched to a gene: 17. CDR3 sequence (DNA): TGCAGTGCTAGTGCCTCCACTAGCGGGGGGGCTGAGCGAAGGTACTTC. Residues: CSASASTSGGAERRYF.

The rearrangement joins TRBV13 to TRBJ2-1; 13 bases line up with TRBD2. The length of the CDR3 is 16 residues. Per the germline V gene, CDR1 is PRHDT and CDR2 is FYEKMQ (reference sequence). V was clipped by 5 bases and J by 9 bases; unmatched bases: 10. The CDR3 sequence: CASSLYTSGGAVEQFF. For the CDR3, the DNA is TGTGCCAGCAGCCTCTATACTAGCGGGGGGGCCGTTGAGCAGTTCTTC.

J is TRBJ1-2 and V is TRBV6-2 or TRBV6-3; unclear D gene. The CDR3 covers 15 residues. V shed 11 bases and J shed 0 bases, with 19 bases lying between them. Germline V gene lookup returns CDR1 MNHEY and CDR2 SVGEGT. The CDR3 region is CASVTSVLANYGYTF. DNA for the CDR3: TGTGCCTCCGTCACATCTGTCCTAGCTAACTATGGCTACACCTTC.

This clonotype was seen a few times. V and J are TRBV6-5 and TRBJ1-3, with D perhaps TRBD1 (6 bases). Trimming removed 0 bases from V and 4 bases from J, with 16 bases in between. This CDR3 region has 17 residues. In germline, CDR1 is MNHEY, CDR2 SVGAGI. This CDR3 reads CASSYSGDTGFGNTIYF. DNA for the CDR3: TGTGCCAGCAGTTACTCTGGGGACACGGGGTTCGGAAACACCATATATTTT.

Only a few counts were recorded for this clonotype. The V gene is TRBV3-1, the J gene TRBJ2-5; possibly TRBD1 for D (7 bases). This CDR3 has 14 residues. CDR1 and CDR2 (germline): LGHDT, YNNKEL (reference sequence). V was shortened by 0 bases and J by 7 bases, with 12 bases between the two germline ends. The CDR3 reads CASSQDWQGGTQYF. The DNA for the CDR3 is TGTGCCAGCAGCCAAGATTGGCAGGGGGGGACCCAGTACTTC.

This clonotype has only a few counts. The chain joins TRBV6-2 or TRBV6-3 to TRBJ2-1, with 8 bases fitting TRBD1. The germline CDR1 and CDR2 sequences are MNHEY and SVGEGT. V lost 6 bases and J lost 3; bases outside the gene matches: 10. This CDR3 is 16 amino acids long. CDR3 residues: CASSPVPGQDYNEQFF. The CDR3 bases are TGTGCCAGCAGCCCAGTCCCGGGACAGGACTACAATGAGCAGTTCTTC.

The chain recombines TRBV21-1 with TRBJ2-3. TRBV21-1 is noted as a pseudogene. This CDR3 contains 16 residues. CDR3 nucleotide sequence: TGTGCCAGCAGCAAAGCGGGCCTTTGCAGCACAGATACGCAGTATTTT. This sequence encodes CASSKAGLCSTDTQYF.

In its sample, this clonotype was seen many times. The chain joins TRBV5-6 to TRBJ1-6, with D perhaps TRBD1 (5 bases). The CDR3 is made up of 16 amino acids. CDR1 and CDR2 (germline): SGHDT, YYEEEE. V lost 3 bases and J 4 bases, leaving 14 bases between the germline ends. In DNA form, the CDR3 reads TGTGCCAGCAGCTCCGGGACTGGAAGGTATAATTCACCCCTCCACTTT. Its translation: CASSSGTGRYNSPLHF.

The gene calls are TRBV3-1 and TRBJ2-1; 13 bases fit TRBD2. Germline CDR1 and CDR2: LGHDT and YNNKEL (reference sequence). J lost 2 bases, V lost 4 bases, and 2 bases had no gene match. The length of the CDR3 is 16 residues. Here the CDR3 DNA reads TGTGCCAGCAGCCTAGGACTAGCGGGGGCCTACAATGAGCAGTTCTTC. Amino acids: CASSLGLAGAYNEQFF.

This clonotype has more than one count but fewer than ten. CDR3 nucleotides: TGTGCCAGCAGGCAGATAAGGAGTTCCGATGAGCAGTTCTTC. This gives the protein CASRQIRSSDEQFF. V and J are TRBV6-2 or TRBV6-3 and TRBJ2-1; D gene ambiguous. Germline lookup yields CDR1 MNHEY and CDR2 SVGEGT. With 6 bases removed from V and 8 bases from J, the gap between germline ends came to 17 bases. The CDR3 runs to 14 residues.

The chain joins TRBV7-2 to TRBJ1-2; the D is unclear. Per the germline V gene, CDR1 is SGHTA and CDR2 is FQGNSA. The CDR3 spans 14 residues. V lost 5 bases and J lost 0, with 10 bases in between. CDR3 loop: CASSPYATNYGYTF. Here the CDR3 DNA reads TGTGCCAGCAGCCCTTACGCAACTAACTATGGCTACACCTTC.

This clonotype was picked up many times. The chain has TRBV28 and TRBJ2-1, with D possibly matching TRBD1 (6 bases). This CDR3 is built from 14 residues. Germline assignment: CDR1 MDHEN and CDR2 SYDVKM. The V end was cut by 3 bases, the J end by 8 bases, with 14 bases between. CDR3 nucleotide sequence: TGTGCCAGCAGTTTTCTGGACAGCCGGCATGAGCAGTTCTTC. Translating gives CASSFLDSRHEQFF.

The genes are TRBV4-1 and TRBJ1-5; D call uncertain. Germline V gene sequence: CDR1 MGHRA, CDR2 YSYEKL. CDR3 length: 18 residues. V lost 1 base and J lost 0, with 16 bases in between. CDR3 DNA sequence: TGCGCCAGCAGCCAAGTAGATTTGGGGTTTAGTAGCAATCAGCCCCAGCATTTT. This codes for CASSQVDLGFSSNQPQHF.

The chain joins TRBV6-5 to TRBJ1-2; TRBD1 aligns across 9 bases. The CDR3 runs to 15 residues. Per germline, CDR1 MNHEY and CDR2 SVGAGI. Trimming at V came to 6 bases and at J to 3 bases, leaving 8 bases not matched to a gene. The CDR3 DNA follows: TGTGCCAGCAGATACCCGGGACAGGGAGACTATGGCTACACCTTC. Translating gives CASRYPGQGDYGYTF.

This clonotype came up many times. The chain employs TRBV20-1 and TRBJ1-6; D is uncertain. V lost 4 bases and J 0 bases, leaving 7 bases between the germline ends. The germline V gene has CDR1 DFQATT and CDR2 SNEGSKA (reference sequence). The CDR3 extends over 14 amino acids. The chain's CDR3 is CSAKQSSYNSPLHF. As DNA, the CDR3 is TGCAGTGCTAAACAGAGCTCCTATAATTCACCCCTCCACTTT.